One sample yielded the 16 T cell receptor beta chains listed below, sequenced in a study of T cell changes during pregnancy in multiple sclerosis. TCRdb's copy holds only in-frame clones and misses some; the assay was immunoSEQ multiplex PCR. The data hold more than 70,000 clones, with 93% observed a single time. The sequencing used peripheral blood, collected in the second trimester of pregnancy. These receptors were collected from a female donor with multiple sclerosis, enrolled in a pregnancy study.

This chain joins TRBV7-9 and TRBJ1-5; D unresolved. CDR1 is SEHNR, CDR2 FQNEAQ, per germline (reference sequence). V was clipped by 3 bases and J by 4 bases, with 4 bases between them. The CDR3 is made up of 12 amino acids. Here the CDR3 reads CASSFTNQPQHF. CDR3 in DNA: TGTGCCAGCAGCTTCACAAATCAGCCCCAGCATTTT.

The rearrangement joins TRBV19 to TRBJ1-4; D remains unclear. The CDR3 spans 14 residues. The germline V gene encodes CDR1 LNHDA and CDR2 SQIVND (reference sequence). V lost 0 bases and J lost 6, with 8 bases in between. As DNA, the CDR3 is TGTGCCAGTAGTATAGATCGATCGGATGAAAAACTGTTTTTT. It yields the protein CASSIDRSDEKLFF.

The V call is TRBV2, the J call TRBJ1-2, with a possible D match to TRBD1 (5 bases). V was pared by 7 bases and J by 4 bases, with 25 bases between. CDR3 size: 17 residues. The germline V gene has CDR1 SNHLY and CDR2 FYNNEI. CDR3: CASKAWVAQGNFYGYTF. For the CDR3, the DNA is TGTGCCAGCAAGGCATGGGTCGCTCAGGGCAACTTCTATGGCTACACCTTC.

The V and J genes are TRBV4-2 and TRBJ2-7, with 11 bases lining up with TRBD2. Germline V gene data show CDR1 as LGHNA and CDR2 as YNFKEQ. This CDR3 has 17 amino acids. The V segment lost 1 base and the J segment 1 base; nucleotides outside the gene matches: 6. CDR3 amino acids: CASSQGHPSGGSYEQYF. The CDR3 DNA reads TGTGCCAGCAGCCAAGGACACCCTAGCGGGGGGTCCTACGAGCAGTACTTC.

The V and J genes are TRBV7-9 and TRBJ2-5; a weak D match, TRBD2 (6 bases). V dropped 4 bases and J dropped 2 bases, with 14 bases sitting between them. CDR3 size: 15 residues. Per germline, CDR1 SEHNR and CDR2 FQNEAQ (reference sequence). The DNA for the CDR3 is TGTGCCAGCAGCTCCCGAAGGACTACACAAGAGACCCAGTACTTC. It encodes CASSSRRTTQETQYF.

The gene calls are TRBV7-9 and TRBJ2-3; 10 bases are a match to TRBD2. The CDR3 sequence is 16 residues long. Germline values: CDR1 SEHNR, CDR2 FQNEAQ (reference sequence). J lost 2 bases, V lost 5 bases, and 7 bases had no gene match. The chain's CDR3 is CASSRALAGDTDTQYF. The DNA of the CDR3 is TGTGCCAGCAGCCGTGCCCTAGCGGGGGACACAGATACGCAGTATTTT.

J is TRBJ2-1 and V is TRBV6-5, with D possibly being TRBD1 (5 bases). Germline lookup yields CDR1 MNHEY and CDR2 SVGAGI. The V gene lost 8 bases and the J gene lost 7 bases, with 18 bases spanning the gap. This CDR3 contains 14 residues. The CDR3 is CASAPGKMTNEQFF. The DNA for the CDR3 is TGTGCCAGCGCCCCAGGGAAGATGACGAATGAGCAGTTCTTC.

This rearrangement joins TRBV7-3 to TRBJ2-2, with D hard to call. The ends were cut back, 4 bases at V and 3 bases at J, with 3 bases in the middle. Germline assignment: CDR1 SGHTA and CDR2 FQGTGA. There are 12 residues in the CDR3. CDR3 region: CASSSDTGELFF. DNA of the CDR3: TGTGCCAGCAGCTCCGACACCGGGGAGCTGTTTTTT.

The chain employs TRBV10-2 and TRBJ2-7; tentatively, D is TRBD1 (5 bases). Trimming pared 0 bases from V and 3 bases from J, leaving 9 bases between. Germline values: CDR1 WSHSY, CDR2 SAAADI. The CDR3 consists of 14 residues. CDR3 protein: CASSESAGNYEQYF. The CDR3 bases are TGCGCCAGCAGTGAGTCGGCAGGGAACTACGAGCAGTACTTC.

This clone has more than one count but fewer than ten. The chain employs TRBV7-6 and TRBJ1-5; weak D call: TRBD1 (6 bases). V was trimmed by 5 bases and J by 5 bases, leaving 16 bases between them. CDR1 and CDR2 from the germline V gene are SGHVS and FNYEAQ. The CDR3 totals 15 residues. The CDR3 here is CASSLGQGLDQPQHF. CDR3 coding DNA: TGTGCCAGCAGCCTAGGCCAGGGGTTGGATCAGCCCCAGCATTTT.

The genes are TRBV27 and TRBJ1-1; D remains unclear. Germline V gene sequence: CDR1 MNHEY, CDR2 SMNVEV (reference sequence). With 2 bases removed from V and 4 bases from J, the gap between germline ends came to 11 bases. This CDR3 spans 14 amino acids. This chain's CDR3 is CASSLRVLGTEAFF. CDR3 sequence (DNA): TGTGCCAGCAGTTTACGGGTTCTCGGCACTGAAGCTTTCTTT.

The chain recombines TRBV4-1 with TRBJ2-7, with D tentatively TRBD2 (5 bases). CDR1 and CDR2 (germline): MGHRA, YSYEKL. The CDR3 has 16 residues. V lost 6 bases and J 7 bases, leaving 25 bases between the germline ends. As DNA, the CDR3 is TGCGCCAGCAGAGGAGGCGCAGGAGCTCCGTTGGAAGAGCAGTACTTC. Encoded protein: CASRGGAGAPLEEQYF.

The gene calls are TRBV13 and TRBJ2-7, with 8 bases lining up with TRBD2. J lost 2 bases, V lost 5 bases, and 8 bases had no gene match. This CDR3 has 15 residues. CDR1 PRHDT and CDR2 FYEKMQ come from the germline V gene (reference sequence). CDR3 DNA sequence: TGTGCCAGCAGCCAGATAGCGGGGAAACCCTACGAGCAGTACTTC. Translated: CASSQIAGKPYEQYF.

The chain combines TRBV5-1 with TRBJ2-7; 7 bases are a match to TRBD1. The CDR3 contains 15 residues. V was clipped by 1 base and J by 4 bases; unmatched bases: 8. The germline V gene encodes CDR1 SGHRS and CDR2 YFSETQ. CDR3 region: CASSLFGTAEYEQYF. The DNA of the CDR3 is TGCGCCAGCAGCTTGTTCGGGACAGCCGAATACGAGCAGTACTTC.

This sequence joins TRBV2 and TRBJ2-7, with 9 bases matching TRBD1. V shed 6 bases, J shed 4 bases, and the junction held 4 bases outside the gene matches. This CDR3 has 13 residues. The germline V gene has CDR1 SNHLY and CDR2 FYNNEI. The CDR3 coding sequence is TGTGCCAGCAGAGCCGGGACAGGGTACGAGCAGTACTTC. Its translation is CASRAGTGYEQYF.

The chain carries TRBV6-1 and TRBJ1-4; D is undetermined. This CDR3 has 13 residues. Per the germline V gene, CDR1 is MNHNS and CDR2 is SASEGT. V dropped 6 bases and J dropped 2 bases, with 7 bases sitting between them. CDR3 nucleotides: TGTGCCAGCAGGTTACAGACTAATGAAAAACTGTTTTTT. Protein product: CASRLQTNEKLFF.